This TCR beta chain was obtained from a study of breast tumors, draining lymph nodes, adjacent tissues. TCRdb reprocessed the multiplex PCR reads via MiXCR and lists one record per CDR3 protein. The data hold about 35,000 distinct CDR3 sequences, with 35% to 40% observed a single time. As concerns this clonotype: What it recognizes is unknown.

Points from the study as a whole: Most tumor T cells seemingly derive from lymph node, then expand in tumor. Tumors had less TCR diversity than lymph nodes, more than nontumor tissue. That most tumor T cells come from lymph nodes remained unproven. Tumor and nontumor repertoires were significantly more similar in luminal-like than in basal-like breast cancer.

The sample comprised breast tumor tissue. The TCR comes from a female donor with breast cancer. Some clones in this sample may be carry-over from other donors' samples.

The CDR3 nucleotides read TGCAGCGTCCCTACAAGGGGCGCGGAGACCCAGTACTTC. Residues: CSVPTRGAETQYF. This chain links TRBV29-1 with TRBJ2-5; TRBD1 might be the D (5 bases). V was shortened by 6 bases and J by 5 bases, with 16 bases between the two germline ends. CDR3 length equals 13 residues. The germline V gene encodes CDR1 SQVTM and CDR2 ANQGSEA.